The clone carrying this TCR beta chain occurred once. Its target is not known. This CDR3 region has 13 residues. Germline-derived CDR1 and CDR2 are SGDLS and YYNGEE. With 4 bases clipped from V and 7 bases from J, the junction kept 5 bases outside the gene matches. This specimen comes from a study of cytomegalovirus exposure and HLA in healthy donors. Study-level findings and limits: A few chains tied to CMV proved CMV antigen-specific in vitro. In a later analysis, at a false discovery rate of 0.05, roughly 17,000 TCR beta sequences matched HLA alleles. Among TCR beta chains of equal frequency, HLA-associated ones were more clonally expanded in a later analysis.

The PCR contained 60 Vbeta and 13 Jbeta primers. TCRdb's table, derived via immunoSEQ multiplex PCR, lists solely in-frame clones and lacks some. The sample includes nearly 200,000 clones, around four fifths of them seen just once. The chain carries TRBV9 and TRBJ1-3, with 7 bases lining up with TRBD1. Material for sequencing was PBMCs. The receptor's source is a woman aged 50 to 60 in good health and CMV-seropositive. The CDR3 nucleotides read TGTGCCAGCAGCCCCCAGGGGGTGAACACCATATATTTT. Translating gives CASSPQGVNTIYF.